A single sample is the source of the 14 T cell receptor beta chains below, sequenced in a study of blood T cell repertoires in COVID-19. The data were produced by immunoSEQ multiplex PCR, yet TCRdb's version contains in-frame clones alone and is incomplete. The sample includes 110,000 to 150,000 clones, about 87% of them seen just once. The sequenced sample consisted of peripheral blood. The receptors stem from a human donor in a cohort sampled during active COVID-19.

V is TRBV5-4 and J is TRBJ1-1; D remains unclear. Trimming shortened V by 2 bases and J by 1 base, and 6 bases separated the two germline ends. The V gene's germline CDR1 is SGHNT and CDR2 YYREEE (reference sequence). CDR3 length: 13 amino acids. CDR3 sequence reads: CASSFNTNTEAFF. CDR3 nucleotides: TGTGCCAGCAGCTTCAACACGAACACTGAAGCTTTCTTT.

V is TRBV5-4 and J is TRBJ1-2, with D hard to call. The V gene lost 0 bases and the J gene lost 2 bases, with 11 bases spanning the gap. This CDR3 has 15 residues. In germline, CDR1 is SGHNT, CDR2 YYREEE (reference sequence). The DNA for the CDR3 is TGTGCCAGCAGCTTGGTGGGAGTAGAAAACTATGGCTACACCTTC. Amino acid sequence: CASSLVGVENYGYTF. The complete variable domain, with remaining parts taken from reference TRBV5-4 and TRBJ1-2, reads ETGVTQSPTHLIKTRGQQVTLRCSSQSGHNTVSWYQQALGQGPQFIFQYYREEENGRGNFPPRFSGLQFPNYSSELNVNALELDDSALYLCASSLVGVENYGYTFGSGTRLTVV.

The chain carries TRBV5-4 and TRBJ1-2; 8 nucleotides match TRBD1. CDR1 and CDR2 (germline): SGHNT, YYREEE (reference sequence). V dropped 2 bases and J dropped 9; count of bases not matched to a gene: 6. The CDR3 has 13 amino acids. CDR3 DNA: TGTGCCAGCAGCTTACAGGGGGAATCTAGCTACACCTTC. Translated: CASSLQGESSYTF.

The chain carries TRBV7-2 and TRBJ2-5; no clear D gene. Germline V gene sequence: CDR1 SGHTA, CDR2 FQGNSA. The V gene lost 0 bases and the J gene lost 2 bases, with 13 bases spanning the gap. CDR3 size: 16 residues. The CDR3 DNA reads TGTGCCAGCAGCTTAGCTGGTCGTGTCGGGCAAGAGACCCAGTACTTC. It translates to CASSLAGRVGQETQYF.

This clone was counted a single time. The rearrangement joins TRBV12-3 or TRBV12-4 to TRBJ1-1, with no clear D. The V gene lost 5 bases and the J gene lost 5 bases, with 12 bases spanning the gap. The CDR3 loop spans 13 amino acids. CDR3 protein: CASSLTESTEAFF. Written as DNA, the CDR3 is TGTGCCAGCAGTCTCACAGAAAGTACTGAAGCTTTCTTT.

The chain couples TRBV7-2 to TRBJ2-3, with 9 bases matching TRBD2. Germline CDR1 is SGHTA and CDR2 is FQGNSA. With 3 bases clipped from V and 2 bases from J, the junction kept 3 bases outside the gene matches. The CDR3 consists of 15 residues. The CDR3 region is CASSFLAGNTDTQYF. The CDR3 DNA reads TGTGCCAGCAGCTTTCTAGCGGGGAACACAGATACGCAGTATTTT.

V is TRBV7-2 and J is TRBJ2-7; 10 bases align to TRBD1. The V gene's germline CDR1 is SGHTA and CDR2 FQGNSA. V lost 3 bases to trimming and J lost 5 bases; unmatched junction nucleotides: 7. The CDR3 consists of 15 residues. The CDR3 DNA follows: TGTGCCAGCAGCTTTACCGGGACAGGGGCTAACGAGCAGTACTTC. It translates to CASSFTGTGANEQYF.

The V and J genes are TRBV5-1 and TRBJ1-2; 9 positions agree with TRBD1. Germline V lookup: CDR1 SGHRS, CDR2 YFSETQ. V shed 3 bases and J 14 bases; nucleotides not matched to a gene: 14. The CDR3 is made up of 14 amino acids. The CDR3 coding sequence is TGCGCCAGCAGCTCGGCCGGGACAGGGTTATCATCTACCTTC. Amino acid sequence: CASSSAGTGLSSTF.

This clone showed up just a few times. The chain uses TRBV2 and TRBJ1-6; unclear D gene. CDR3 length: 14 amino acids. Germline V gene sequence: CDR1 SNHLY, CDR2 FYNNEI. Trimming took off 7 bases at V and 9 bases at J, with 16 bases between the two ends. The CDR3 here is CASTWELRGSPLHF. The DNA of the CDR3 is TGTGCCAGCACATGGGAGCTCAGAGGTTCACCCCTCCACTTT.

This chain connects TRBV19 to TRBJ2-4; 9 bases map to TRBD1. This CDR3 region has 13 residues. Germline assignment: CDR1 LNHDA and CDR2 SQIVND (reference sequence). After removal of 10 bases from V and 6 bases from J, the junction contained 7 bases not matched to a gene. CDR3 amino acids: CATRQGVGNIQYF. The CDR3 DNA reads as TGTGCCACCAGACAGGGGGTCGGAAACATTCAGTACTTC.

This clone was counted a few times. At the DNA level, this CDR3 is encoded by other sequences in the same sample as well. The rearrangement uses TRBV6-5 and TRBJ1-5; D is unresolved. The V and J ends lost 5 bases and 6 bases respectively, with 8 bases between them. The germline CDR1 and CDR2 sequences are MNHEY and SVGAGI. The CDR3 has 12 amino acids. The CDR3 DNA sequence: TGTGCCAGCAGTACATCGGGTCAGCCCCAGCATTTT. As protein: CASSTSGQPQHF.

The rearrangement joins TRBV24-1 to TRBJ2-5, with 10 bases matching TRBD2. The length of the CDR3 is 16 residues. In germline, CDR1 is KGHDR, CDR2 SFDVKD. The V and J ends lost 3 bases and 5 bases, in that order; junction bases with no gene match: 8. CDR3 region: CATSDAGTSERETQYF. CDR3 coding DNA: TGTGCCACCAGTGATGCCGGGACTAGCGAGCGGGAGACCCAGTACTTC.

The chain couples TRBV7-8 to TRBJ2-1; 11 bases are a match to TRBD2. Germline V lookup: CDR1 SGHVS, CDR2 FQNEAQ. This CDR3 comprises 18 residues. V was pared by 2 bases and J by 3 bases, with 9 bases of the junction left unmatched. CDR3 sequence reads: CASSLPRTSGRNYNEQFF. CDR3 sequence (DNA): TGTGCCAGCAGCTTACCTCGGACTAGCGGGCGGAACTACAATGAGCAGTTCTTC.

V gene TRBV19 combines with J gene TRBJ1-2, with unresolved D. The germline gives CDR1 LNHDA, CDR2 SQIVND (reference sequence). The V end lost 0 bases, the J end lost 4 bases, and 12 bases lay between the germline ends. This CDR3 comprises 15 residues. The CDR3 nucleotides are TGTGCCAGTAGTATAGATTACCAGGCCTTCTATGGCTACACCTTC. Residues: CASSIDYQAFYGYTF.